This T cell receptor beta chain was found in a study of blood T cells in healthy people across ages. In its sample, this clonotype was seen a few times. Combining a sample-barcoded 5' primer with a J-beta primer mix, a second PCR ran for 7 to 11 cycles. TCRdb itself ran the 5' RACE reads through MiXCR, one entry per CDR3 protein. The data show approximately 780,000 distinct CDR3 sequences, around 25% seen once. CDR1 MNHEY and CDR2 SVGAGI come from the germline V gene. The CDR3 totals 16 residues. Deletions cut 5 bases from V and 0 bases from J, with 16 bases between. This sample was also put to use in a study of T cells of mothers and their children. That paper adds: Second-round PCR products received sample barcodes and 2-4 random nucleotides from the M1S primer. Overlap in related mother-child pairs always slightly exceeded unrelated pairs, never significantly.

The sequence derives from a boy under 18 in good health. The chain is built from TRBV6-5 and TRBJ1-2; TRBD1 is a possible D gene (5 bases). Sequencing was done on a sample of blood. The CDR3 DNA is TGTGCCAGCAGTCGGGACTCCGGCCAAACTAACTATGGCTACACCTTC. Translated: CASSRDSGQTNYGYTF.